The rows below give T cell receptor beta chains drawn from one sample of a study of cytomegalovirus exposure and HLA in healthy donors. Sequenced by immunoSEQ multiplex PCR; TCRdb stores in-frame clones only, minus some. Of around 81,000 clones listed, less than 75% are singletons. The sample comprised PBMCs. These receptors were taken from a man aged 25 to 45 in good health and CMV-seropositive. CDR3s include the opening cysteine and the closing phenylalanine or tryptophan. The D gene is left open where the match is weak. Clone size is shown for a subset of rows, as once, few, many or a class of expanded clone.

TGTGCCAGCAGCCCAAGGGGGAACATCTACGAGCAGTACTTC CASSPRGNIYEQYF - TRBJ2-7 TRBV12-1 -
TGTGCCAGCAGCCCTGGACAGGGGACCTACAATGAGCAGTTCTTC CASSPGQGTYNEQFF once TRBJ2-1 TRBV7-9 TRBD1
TGCGCCAGCAGCCCGGAGGCCGGGGGCAATCAGCCCCAGCATTTT CASSPEAGGNQPQHF - TRBJ1-5 TRBV5-1 -
TGTGCCAGCAGCCCCACTCGGACAGATACGCAGTATTTT CASSPTRTDTQYF - TRBJ2-3 TRBV7-3 -
TGTGCCAGCAGTTTATCAAATGAGCAGTTCTTC CASSLSNEQFF - TRBJ2-1 TRBV28 -
TGTGCCACCAGCAGTCCCGGGACAGGGTACAATGAACAGTTCTTC CATSSPGTGYNEQFF - TRBJ2-1 TRBV15 TRBD1
TGTGCCAGCAGCAGGGACAGGAACGAGCAGTACTTC CASSRDRNEQYF once TRBJ2-7 TRBV7-2 TRBD1
TGTGCCAGCAGTCGAAGCCGGGATACGCAGTATTTT CASSRSRDTQYF - TRBJ2-3 TRBV6-5 -
TGTGCCAGCACCCTACTTTACTCTGGAAACACCATATATTTT CASTLLYSGNTIYF few TRBJ1-3 TRBV7-9 -
TGTGCCAGCAGTGAACAGGGGGCGGTCGAGCAGTACTTC CASSEQGAVEQYF once TRBJ2-7 TRBV2 TRBD1
TGTGCCAGCTCACCCTGGCCTTTGGGCGGGATGGACTACGAGCAGTACTTC CASSPWPLGGMDYEQYF few TRBJ2-7 TRBV18 -
TGTGCCAGCAGCTTAGCTAGCGGCCAAAGCCCCTACGAGCAGTACTTC CASSLASGQSPYEQYF - TRBJ2-7 TRBV7-9 -
TGTGCCTGGAGTGTTAGCGGGGACGATACGCAGTATTTT CAWSVSGDDTQYF few TRBJ2-3 TRBV30 TRBD2
TGTGCCAGCAGCTTATGGGGAGTTCAGAATAACGAGCAGTACTTC CASSLWGVQNNEQYF - TRBJ2-7 TRBV9 -
TGCGCCAGCAGCCCAAACAGCGGTAGCAATCAGCCCCAGCATTTT CASSPNSGSNQPQHF - TRBJ1-5 TRBV5-1 -
TGTGCCAGCACCACCTATCGGGTAGCCAAAAACATTCAGTACTTC CASTTYRVAKNIQYF - TRBJ2-4 TRBV28 -
TGTGCCAGTCGAGGCCCCGGGGAAGCCTATCAGCCCCAGCATTTT CASRGPGEAYQPQHF - TRBJ1-5 TRBV19 -
TGCAGCGTTGAATCGGGACAGGGGAGCTATGGCTACACCTTC CSVESGQGSYGYTF few TRBJ1-2 TRBV29-1 TRBD1
TGTGCCAGCGGGCCGTTAAATCAGCCCCAGCATTTT CASGPLNQPQHF - TRBJ1-5 TRBV4-2 -
TGTGCCAGCAGTGAAGCTGGAGGGGTGGCCTACGAGCAGTACTTC CASSEAGGVAYEQYF - TRBJ2-7 TRBV6-1 -
TGTGCCAGCAGCTCCTTTCTGCGGGGGGAAGAAAGGGATGGCTACACCTTC CASSSFLRGEERDGYTF - TRBJ1-2 TRBV5-4 -
TGCGCCAGCAGCCAACTAACAGGGGTAGAGACCCAGTACTTC CASSQLTGVETQYF - TRBJ2-5 TRBV4-1 TRBD1
TGTGCCAGCAGGTCCGGGAGTCGCGAGCAGTTCTTC CASRSGSREQFF - TRBJ2-1 TRBV7-6 -